This T cell receptor (beta chain) originates from a study of shared clonotypes between healthy human individuals (dated by TCRdb to about 2020). Study-level background: Three men and two women, aged 18 to 49 years, made up the cohort. For each donor, three plates each were used for CD4 naive and CD4 memory, two plates were used for CD8 naive, and one plate was used for CD8 memory. The study deeply sequenced blood TCR repertoires of 5 or 6 healthy adults to estimate repertoire size and the extent of clonotype sharing between individuals. To increase sequencing depth and limit assay-specific biases, TCR repertoire library preparation and sequencing were carried out by different laboratories using diverse techniques. Per donor, leukapheresis produced somewhere between about 0.9 and 9.5 billion PBMCs. The investigation overall reported the following: The genetic and exposure-history diversity represented was limited by the small number of donors. Sampling was restricted to blood, and TCR repertoires in tissue are likely to differ from TCR repertoires in blood. Compared with non-shared clonotypes, the clonotypes found in all four sorted-subset donors had higher generation probabilities. Larger estimated clonotype richness was generally found for naive subsets than for memory subsets. Rarefaction of sorted-subset datasets indicated incomplete sequencing despite the large sequencing depth. Sharing across a few donors was observed for around 4.8% of naive CD4, about 4% of naive CD8, over 2% of memory CD4, and 0.4% of memory CD8 clonotypes. Pairwise subsampling led to the expectation that sequencing depth would affect the degree of clonotype sharing among donors.

Using the deep immunoSEQ assay, multiplex PCR amplified TCR CDR3 regions from genomic DNA. Extracted genomic DNA from each cell subset was distributed evenly across all wells of several immunoSEQ 96-well plates, and each plate was treated as a replicate. For sorted subsets, roughly 200 ng of genomic DNA, equivalent to some 30,000 T cell genomes, went into each replicate PCR. The purified libraries were quantified using a Qubit 3.0 fluorometer, sized with a Bioanalyzer 2100, and then quantified again using the KAPA Library Quantification kit. Every immunoSEQ 96-well plate was sequenced on a separate single-read 150-cycle Illumina NextSeq 550 flow cell. Regarding the original processing steps: The immunoSEQ output contained only junctional sequences without quality scores, so filtering could not match that applied to full-length reads. To assign V/J genes and CDR3, sequences were annotated using PyIR, a Python wrapper for IgBLAST v1.9, with IMGT germline references. Any read was removed if the V/J assignment was weak (E-value above 1e-6), the CDR3 was missing, or the read contained stop codons, out-of-frame junctions, or ambiguous translated residues. V3J clonotypes were defined as sequences sharing an identical inferred V gene, J gene, and CDR3 amino acid sequence. To compute the percentage overlap between repertoires, the number of shared unique clonotypes was divided by the size of the smaller repertoire. RTK rarefaction, the Chao1 estimator, and Recon v2.1 estimates of unobserved clonotypes were used to assess repertoire richness. Generation probabilities were computed with OLGA for all TCRbeta clonotypes obtained by the gDNA method from several donors. The source is immuneACCESS, and TCRdb retained only in-frame sequences with V and J called. Part of the clones is not carried over; for the studies checked, unresolved V genes explain less than half of this, and the remainder is unexplained. V and J calls plus clone size are reproduced from that table; the DNA served to infer D and trimming. The sample records millions of clones, 85% to 95% of which are singletons. 0.13% of the sample is in the top ten clones.

Between the V and J ends, shortened by 2 bases and 3 bases respectively, the junction contains 10 bases. Its CDR3 holds 14 amino acids, cysteine through phenylalanine. Just the 42-base CDR3 DNA is kept, in frame starting at base 1. The germline V gene yields MDHEN for CDR1 and SYDVKM for CDR2. Donors were healthy HIV-negative adults with no recently reported acute infections or vaccinations. All donors were Caucasian adults living in Nashville, Tennessee, USA. Magnetic negative selection was used to enrich CD4+ T cells, after which naive cells were positively selected on CD45RA and the negative fraction became the memory subset. After blood collection by leukapheresis, PBMCs were isolated using Ficoll-Histopaque density gradient centrifugation and then cryopreserved in the vapor phase of liquid nitrogen. Analytical flow cytometry was used to check the purity and quantity of every magnetically sorted T cell population. Each sorted fraction had its genomic DNA isolated and then quantified by UV absorbance on a Nanodrop 2000c.

As concerns this clone: The antigen it recognizes is unknown. No quality values exist for individual bases; no much larger clone is one base distant.

Recombination joined TRBV28 with TRBJ1-2, with the D gene not confidently named. The sample taken for sequencing was naive CD4+ T cells sorted from blood. The cell subset or site label here, explained by the study, means: CD45RA+ positively selected. This receptor was obtained from a man aged 18 to 30 in good health. The CDR3 sequence is CASSLRAEDYGYTF. Here is the DNA: TGTGCCAGCAGTTTACGGGCAGAAGACTATGGCTACACCTTC.